The 24 T cell receptor beta chains below come from one sample, sequenced in a study of T cell responses to AZD1222 COVID-19 vaccine. Profiling relied on immunoSEQ multiplex PCR, and the TCRdb table lists in-frame clones only, not all of them. The sample contains about 82,000 clones, 80% to 90% of which appear only once. The sample here was peripheral blood, taken 28 days after the second AZD1222 dose. The receptors were sampled from an adult who received the AZD1222 COVID-19 vaccine.

CDR3 nucleotide sequence: TGTGCCAGCAGCTTCGGGGTCCAGGGGAACTACGAGCAGTACTTC. Residues: CASSFGVQGNYEQYF. The V call is TRBV11-3, the J call TRBJ2-7; weak D call: TRBD1 (6 bases). Germline V gene lookup returns CDR1 SGHNT and CDR2 YENEEA. Trimming took 3 bases from V and 3 from J, leaving 15 bases between them. This CDR3 contains 15 residues.

This chain links TRBV10-1 with TRBJ2-2; tentative D call: TRBD2 (6 bases). Trimming left V 8 bases short and J 5 bases short, with 21 bases between. This CDR3 is 16 amino acids long. Germline CDR1 is WNHNN and CDR2 is SYGVQD (reference sequence). The CDR3 region is CASGAGRLARTGELFF. The DNA for the CDR3 is TGCGCCAGCGGAGCGGGTCGCCTAGCGCGGACCGGGGAGCTGTTTTTT.

The CDR3, as DNA: TGTGCCAGCAGGGGTGGAGTACAGGGGAGGTATGGCTACACCTTC. This gives the protein CASRGGVQGRYGYTF. The chain carries TRBV2 and TRBJ1-2; 7 nucleotides line up with TRBD1. The CDR3 runs to 15 residues. Trimming cost V 6 bases and J 5 bases; bases outside gene matches: 12. Germline V gene sequence: CDR1 SNHLY, CDR2 FYNNEI.

The chain carries TRBV20-1 and TRBJ1-6; D possibly corresponds to TRBD1 (6 bases). The V end was cut by 3 bases, the J end by 5 bases, with 14 bases between. CDR3 length: 15 amino acids. In germline, CDR1 is DFQATT, CDR2 SNEGSKA (reference sequence). In DNA form, the CDR3 reads TGCAGTGCTAGTGGGGGGGCATCCCATAATTCACCCCTCCACTTT. Translating it yields CSASGGASHNSPLHF.

This clone was detected a few times. At the DNA level, this CDR3 is encoded by other sequences in the same sample as well. The chain recombines TRBV12-3 or TRBV12-4 with TRBJ2-7; D perhaps matches TRBD1 (5 bases). V was shortened by 3 bases and J by 2 bases, with 8 bases between the two germline ends. This CDR3 spans 13 amino acids. CDR3 in DNA: TGTGCCAGCAGTTTCACAGGAGCCTACGAGCAGTACTTC. Translation gives CASSFTGAYEQYF.

The chain has TRBV27 and TRBJ1-2, with D uncertain. The CDR3 length is 12 residues. Germline V gene sequence: CDR1 MNHEY, CDR2 SMNVEV (reference sequence). Trimming took 6 bases from V and 4 from J, leaving 9 bases between them. For the CDR3, the DNA is TGTGCCAGCAGATCGAAAGGCTATGGCTACACCTTC. Amino acids: CASRSKGYGYTF.

This clone has just a few counts. The chain combines TRBV7-2 with TRBJ1-5; D gene ambiguous. This CDR3 spans 16 amino acids. Per germline, CDR1 SGHTA and CDR2 FQGNSA. Trimming removed 5 bases at V and 3 bases at J, with 17 bases between. In nucleotides, the CDR3 is TGTGCCAGCAGCCAAGGCAGCTCCGGATACAATCAGCCCCAGCATTTT. Amino acid sequence: CASSQGSSGYNQPQHF.

CDR3 protein: CASSFGTGNGYTF. The CDR3 nucleotides are TGTGCCAGCAGTTTTGGGACAGGGAATGGCTACACCTTC. The gene calls are TRBV28 and TRBJ1-2, with 9 bases lining up with TRBD1. The CDR3 runs 13 residues. The germline V gene has CDR1 MDHEN and CDR2 SYDVKM. J gave up 6 bases and V 3 bases, and 2 bases lay outside the gene matches.

This clone was seen a handful of times. This rearrangement joins TRBV7-2 to TRBJ1-4; D not certain. Germline V gene lookup returns CDR1 SGHTA and CDR2 FQGNSA. CDR3 length equals 13 residues. Trimming cost V 1 base and J 4 bases, with 4 bases left between them. CDR3 coding DNA: TGTGCCAGCAGCTTAGAACTTAATGAAAAACTGTTTTTT. This encodes CASSLELNEKLFF.

J is TRBJ1-1 and V is TRBV4-3; no clear D gene. There are 14 residues in the CDR3. Germline-derived CDR1 and CDR2 are LGHNA and YSLEER. V dropped 1 base and J dropped 8 bases, with 14 bases sitting between them. CDR3 residues: CASSQVGSVPEAFF. The CDR3 coding sequence is TGCGCCAGCAGCCAAGTGGGATCCGTGCCAGAAGCTTTCTTT.

This chain uses TRBV4-1 with TRBJ1-1; perhaps TRBD1 as D (6 bases). The CDR3 length is 13 residues. Trimming stripped 4 bases from V and 4 bases from J, with 10 bases between. Germline-derived CDR1 and CDR2 are MGHRA and YSYEKL. Written as DNA, the CDR3 is TGCGCCAGCAGCCTCAGGGGAAGCACTGAAGCTTTCTTT. Residues: CASSLRGSTEAFF.

The chain employs TRBV24-1 and TRBJ2-1, with 8 bases lining up with TRBD2. The CDR3 loop spans 14 amino acids. Germline trimming cut 5 bases from V and 3 bases from J; bases unmatched to any gene: 2. Germline assignment: CDR1 KGHDR and CDR2 SFDVKD. For the CDR3, the DNA is TGTGCCACCAGTGCTGCGGGGGGCTACAATGAGCAGTTCTTC. Amino acid sequence: CATSAAGGYNEQFF.

The V gene is TRBV28, the J gene TRBJ2-5; 8 bases are shared with TRBD1. This CDR3 spans 15 amino acids. Germline V gene data show CDR1 as MDHEN and CDR2 as SYDVKM. The trim removed 3 bases at V and 4 bases at J, leaving 7 bases unmatched. CDR3 residues: CASSFQGARRETQYF. CDR3 in DNA: TGTGCCAGCAGTTTCCAGGGGGCTAGGCGAGAGACCCAGTACTTC. The full variable domain, rest sourced from reference TRBV28 and TRBJ2-5, is DVKVTQSSRYLVKRTGEKVFLECVQDMDHENMFWYRQDPGLGLRLIYFSYDVKMKEKGDIPEGYSVSREKKERFSLILESASTNQTSMYLCASSFQGARRETQYFGPGTRLLVL.

This chain connects TRBV28 to TRBJ1-4; 8 bases line up with TRBD1. CDR1 and CDR2 from the germline V gene are MDHEN and SYDVKM. The ends lost 6 bases at V and 7 bases at J; junction bases unmatched: 7. This CDR3 has 14 residues. CDR3 nucleotides: TGTGCCAGCAGAAGACAGGGGACGGGTGAAAAACTGTTTTTT. Protein sequence: CASRRQGTGEKLFF.

The V call is TRBV7-8, the J call TRBJ2-7, with D uncertain. Trimming took 1 base from V and 4 from J, leaving 17 bases between them. CDR1 and CDR2 from the germline V gene are SGHVS and FQNEAQ. This CDR3 is 16 amino acids long. CDR3: CASSLGRQSAAYEQYV. CDR3 coding DNA: TGTGCCAGCAGCTTAGGTAGACAATCCGCCGCTTACGAGCAGTACGTC.

Worth noting for this clone: At one of its ends the junction is not consistent with the germline gene, which may arise from a read error. The gene calls are TRBV4-3 and TRBJ2-3, with D tentatively TRBD1 (6 bases). The CDR3 extends over 13 amino acids. Germline CDR1 and CDR2: LGHNA and YSLEER. The CDR3 nucleotides read TGCGCCAGCAGCCCCCAGGTGACAGGTACGCAGTATTTT. Encoded protein: CASSPQVTGTQYF.

This clone showed up just once. The genes are TRBV28 and TRBJ1-5, with a possible D match to TRBD1 (5 bases). Trimming stripped 6 bases from V and 7 bases from J, with 28 bases between. Germline CDR1 and CDR2: MDHEN and SYDVKM. This CDR3 region has 18 residues. The CDR3 DNA sequence: TGTGCCAGCAGATCACCCGTGGGGACCGGCAGCGGAAGCCAGCCCCAGCATTTT. Protein: CASRSPVGTGSGSQPQHF.

The chain couples TRBV11-2 to TRBJ2-3; tentative D call: TRBD2 (6 bases). Trimming pared 3 bases from V and 6 bases from J, leaving 19 bases between. The V gene's germline CDR1 is SGHAT and CDR2 FQNNGV. The CDR3 extends over 16 amino acids. The chain's CDR3 is CASSFPPRLGSDTQYF. The CDR3 DNA follows: TGTGCCAGCAGCTTCCCCCCCCGACTAGGTTCGGATACGCAGTATTTT.

The genes are TRBV29-1 and TRBJ2-5; TRBD1 agrees at 8 bases. Losses at the gene ends were 4 bases for V and 2 bases for J; bases not matched to a gene: 6. This CDR3 comprises 14 residues. The V gene's germline CDR1 is SQVTM and CDR2 ANQGSEA. This CDR3 reads CSVVLGQAQETQYF. The DNA for the CDR3 is TGCAGCGTTGTCCTGGGACAGGCACAAGAGACCCAGTACTTC.

The V and J genes are TRBV7-2 and TRBJ1-1, with D perhaps matching TRBD1 (5 bases). The CDR3 totals 14 residues. Trimming pared 5 bases from V and 1 base from J, leaving 11 bases between. Germline V lookup: CDR1 SGHTA, CDR2 FQGNSA. CDR3 DNA sequence: TGTGCCAGCAGCCCGGGGCAGGAGAACACTGAAGCTTTCTTT. This sequence encodes CASSPGQENTEAFF.

About this clone: Relative to the germline gene, one junction end is altered; a read error may explain this. The chain combines TRBV7-2 with TRBJ2-1; D unclear. This CDR3 is built from 15 residues. Germline assignment: CDR1 SGHTA and CDR2 FQGNSA. The CDR3 DNA reads as TGTGCCAGCAACTTACCCAGAATTTCCTACAATGAGCAGTTCTTC. This encodes CASNLPRISYNEQFF.

The V and J genes are TRBV7-8 and TRBJ1-3; D remains unclear. The ends were cut back, 5 bases at V and 4 bases at J, with 9 bases in the middle. The germline V gene has CDR1 SGHVS and CDR2 FQNEAQ. The CDR3 totals 13 residues. CDR3 residues: CASSPRLGNTIYF. CDR3 bases: TGTGCCAGCAGCCCCAGACTGGGAAACACCATATATTTT.

A few counts support this clone. The J gene is TRBJ2-1, the V gene TRBV3-1 (or the pseudogene TRBV3-2); D ambiguous. Germline-derived CDR1 and CDR2 are LGHDT and YNNKEL (reference sequence). The CDR3 is made up of 14 amino acids. V was shortened by 7 bases and J by 1 base, with 11 bases between the two germline ends. The CDR3 is CASTPQTSYNEQFF. CDR3 nucleotides: TGTGCCAGCACTCCCCAAACGTCCTACAATGAGCAGTTCTTC.

CDR3 sequence: CASSILAGGGEQYF. In DNA form, the CDR3 reads TGTGCCAGCAGCATACTAGCGGGAGGGGGCGAGCAGTACTTC. The chain links TRBV7-2 to TRBJ2-7; 13 nucleotides match TRBD2. Germline CDR1 and CDR2: SGHTA and FQGNSA. With 5 bases clipped from V and 6 bases from J, the junction kept 4 bases outside the gene matches. The CDR3 has 14 amino acids.